This entry concerns a single T cell receptor (beta chain). The antigen remains undetermined. The CDR3 totals 13 residues. Trimming cost V 4 bases and J 4 bases, with 8 bases left between them. CDR1 is SEHNR and CDR2 is FQNEAQ in the germline V gene (reference sequence). A v3.0 immunoSEQ assay was performed at survey level. The sequencing target was about 35,000-55,000 T-cell genomes per sample. Libraries were prepared by immunoSEQ multiplex PCR; TCRdb keeps only in-frame clonotypes and omits some of them. The sample yields 16,000 or so clones, around 81% seen once. This entry belongs to a study of long-term antiretroviral therapy in people with HIV. Study-wide points: HIV repertoires spanned narrower CDR3 length ranges than controls.

The study used samples holding roughly 1-10 million cryopreserved PBMC before DNA extraction. This receptor was taken from a man aged 18 to 30 with HIV. Sequenced here: unsorted PBMCs, sampled 0.1 years before starting antiretroviral therapy. The chain combines TRBV7-9 with TRBJ1-5; D not certain. CDR3: CASSSDGNQPQHF. The CDR3 DNA sequence: TGTGCCAGCAGCTCGGACGGGAATCAGCCCCAGCATTTT.